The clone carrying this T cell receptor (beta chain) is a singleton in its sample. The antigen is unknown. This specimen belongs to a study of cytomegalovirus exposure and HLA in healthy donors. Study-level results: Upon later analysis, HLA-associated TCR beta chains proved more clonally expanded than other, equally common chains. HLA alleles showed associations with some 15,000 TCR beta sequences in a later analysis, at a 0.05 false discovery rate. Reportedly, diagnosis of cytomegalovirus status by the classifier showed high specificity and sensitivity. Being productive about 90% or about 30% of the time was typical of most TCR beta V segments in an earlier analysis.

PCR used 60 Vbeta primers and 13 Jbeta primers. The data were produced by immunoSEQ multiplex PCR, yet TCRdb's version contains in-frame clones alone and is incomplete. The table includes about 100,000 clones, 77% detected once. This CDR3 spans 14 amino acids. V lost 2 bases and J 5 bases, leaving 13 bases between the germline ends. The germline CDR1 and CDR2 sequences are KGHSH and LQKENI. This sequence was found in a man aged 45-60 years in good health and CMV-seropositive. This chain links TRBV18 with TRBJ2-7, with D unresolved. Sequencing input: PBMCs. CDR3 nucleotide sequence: TGTGCCAGCTCACCAATCGGCTCCGCGGACGAGCAGTACTTC. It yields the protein CASSPIGSADEQYF. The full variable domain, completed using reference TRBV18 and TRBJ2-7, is NAGVMQNPRHLVRRRGQEARLRCSPMKGHSHVYWYRQLPEEGLKFMVYLQKENIIDESGMPKERFSAEFPKEGPSILRIQQVVRGDSAAYFCASSPIGSADEQYFGPGTRLTVT.